The clone carrying this T cell receptor beta chain was counted a few times. The antigen remains undetermined. The sample is drawn from a study of T cell responses to AZD1222 COVID-19 vaccine. J was trimmed by 5 bases and V by 4 bases; bases with no gene match: 4. CDR3 length equals 14 residues. Germline values: CDR1 SGHRS, CDR2 YFSETQ. Whole-study results and caveats: Clonal diversity was possibly underestimated, and the donors were mostly white British, with more females.

Only in-frame clones appear in the TCRdb table, and some are missing; sequencing was by immunoSEQ multiplex PCR. Of about 180,000 clones listed, 85% to 90% are singletons. Here the sequenced sample was peripheral blood, taken 28 days after the second AZD1222 dose. This sequence originates from an adult who received the AZD1222 COVID-19 vaccine. The chain has TRBV5-1 and TRBJ2-1; 9 bases are a match to TRBD2. The CDR3 loop is CASSPLAGDNEQFF. The CDR3 DNA reads as TGCGCCAGCAGCCCACTAGCGGGTGACAATGAGCAGTTCTTC. The entire variable domain, with the rest obtained from reference TRBV5-1 and TRBJ2-1, is as follows: KAGVTQTPRYLIKTRGQQVTLSCSPISGHRSVSWYQQTPGQGLQFLFEYFSETQRNKGNFPGRFSGRQFSNSRSEMNVSTLELGDSALYLCASSPLAGDNEQFFGPGTRLTVL.